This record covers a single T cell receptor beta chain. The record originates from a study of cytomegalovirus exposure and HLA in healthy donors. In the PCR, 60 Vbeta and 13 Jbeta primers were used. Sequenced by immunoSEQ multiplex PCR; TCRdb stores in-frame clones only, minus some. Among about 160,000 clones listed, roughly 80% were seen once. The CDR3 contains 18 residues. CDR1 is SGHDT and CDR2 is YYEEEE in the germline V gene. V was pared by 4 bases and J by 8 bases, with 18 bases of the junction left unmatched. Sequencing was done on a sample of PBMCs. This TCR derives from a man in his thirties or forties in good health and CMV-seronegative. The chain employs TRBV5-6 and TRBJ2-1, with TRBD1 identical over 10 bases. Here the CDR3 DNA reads TGTGCCAGCAGCGGGGCGGCAACCGGGACAGGGGTGAGAGATGAGCAGTTCTTC. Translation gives CASSGAATGTGVRDEQFF.